This entry describes one TCR beta chain. Antigen specificity is unknown. The sample comes from a study of T cell responses to AZD1222 COVID-19 vaccine. The study, taken as a whole, reports: In all cases, repertoires were sampled only after the peak T cell response. After two AZD1222 doses, spike-specific TCR breadth and depth rose versus day 0. The CD4 TCRs associated with vaccination extended across spike and predominated at 160-218 and 743-854.

The V end was cut by 3 bases, the J end by 4 bases, with 17 bases between. CDR3 length: 15 amino acids. The germline V gene has CDR1 GTSNPN and CDR2 SVGIG (reference sequence). Samples with a second dose at about 4 or about 12 weeks were pooled together. Sequenced by immunoSEQ multiplex PCR; TCRdb stores in-frame clones only, minus some. The table shows 90,000 to 100,000 clones, with 88% occurring only once. Specimen: peripheral blood, collected 28 days after the second AZD1222 dose. This sequence originates from an adult who received the AZD1222 COVID-19 vaccine. The chain employs TRBV30 and TRBJ2-3; D unclear. As DNA, the CDR3 is TGTGCCTGGAGCATTCGGGCCGCACCCCCAGATACGCAGTATTTT. This gives the protein CAWSIRAAPPDTQYF.